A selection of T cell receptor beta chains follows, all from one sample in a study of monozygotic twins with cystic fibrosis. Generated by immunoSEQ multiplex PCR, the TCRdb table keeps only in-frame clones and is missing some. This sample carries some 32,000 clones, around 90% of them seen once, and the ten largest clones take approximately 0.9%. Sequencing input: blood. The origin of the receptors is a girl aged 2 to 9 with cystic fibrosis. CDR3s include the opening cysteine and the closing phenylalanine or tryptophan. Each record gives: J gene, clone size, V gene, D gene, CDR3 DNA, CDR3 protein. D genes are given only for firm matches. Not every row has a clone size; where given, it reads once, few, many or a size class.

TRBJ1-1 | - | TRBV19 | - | TGTGCCAGTAGTATGAGGGACACTGAAGCTTTCTTT | CASSMRDTEAFF
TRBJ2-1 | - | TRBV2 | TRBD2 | TGTGCCAGCCGCCTTCCTAGCGGGAGTGTCAATGAGCAGTTCTTC | CASRLPSGSVNEQFF
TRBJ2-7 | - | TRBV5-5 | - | TGTGCCAGCAGCCGGATGCTCTCCTACGAGCAGTACTTC | CASSRMLSYEQYF
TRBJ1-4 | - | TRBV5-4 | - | TGTGCCAGCAGCTCCCGGGACAACGAAAAACTGTTTTTT | CASSSRDNEKLFF
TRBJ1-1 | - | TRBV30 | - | TGTGCCTGGATGGGCTCGAACACTGAAGCTTTCTTT | CAWMGSNTEAFF
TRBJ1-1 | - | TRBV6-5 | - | TGTGCCAGCAGTTCGGTTACTCCTCGAGGCGGGCTAAAAGCTTTCTTT | CASSSVTPRGGLKAFF
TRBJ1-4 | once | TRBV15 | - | TGTGCCACCACCACTTCGGGACCGATTTTATCTGAAAAACTGTTTTTT | CATTTSGPILSEKLFF
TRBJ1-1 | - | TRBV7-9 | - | TGTGCCAGCAGCTCCACCCCCGGGTTAGATTTCTACGCTGAAGCTTTCTTT | CASSSTPGLDFYAEAFF
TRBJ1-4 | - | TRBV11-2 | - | TGTGCCAGCAGCTCCAGAGGGGCCGGAGGTAATGAAAAACTGTTTTTT | CASSSRGAGGNEKLFF
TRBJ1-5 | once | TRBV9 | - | TGTGCCAGCAGCGTAGATGGGGGCAATCAGCCCCAGCATTTT | CASSVDGGNQPQHF
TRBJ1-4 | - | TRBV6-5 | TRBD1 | TGTGCCAGCAGTTACATTTCGACAGGGGGCCGTGAAAAACTGTTTTTT | CASSYISTGGREKLFF
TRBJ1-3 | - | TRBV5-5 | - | TGTGCCAGCAGCTTGTTATCATCGGGAAACACCATATATTTT | CASSLLSSGNTIYF
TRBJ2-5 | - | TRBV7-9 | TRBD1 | TGTGCCAGCAGCTTAGGGGGACAGGGGGCGATGAGAGAGACCCAGTACTTC | CASSLGGQGAMRETQYF
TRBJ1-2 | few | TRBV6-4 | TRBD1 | TGTGCCAGCAGTGATTTCGGACAGGGAGGTTACACCTTC | CASSDFGQGGYTF
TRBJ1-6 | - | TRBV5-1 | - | TGCGCCAGCAGCTTGGACCAAAATTCACCCCTCCACTTT | CASSLDQNSPLHF
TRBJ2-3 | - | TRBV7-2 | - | TGTGCCAGCAGCTTAGTCGGCCGGGACCGCACAGATACGCAGTATTTT | CASSLVGRDRTDTQYF
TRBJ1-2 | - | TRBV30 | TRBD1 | TGTGCCTGGAGTATTGGACAGGGATTTGGCTACACCTTC | CAWSIGQGFGYTF
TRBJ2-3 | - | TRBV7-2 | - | TGTGCCAGCAGCCCCCGGAGGGGAGACACAGATACGCAGTATTTT | CASSPRRGDTDTQYF
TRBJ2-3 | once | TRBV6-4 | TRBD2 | TGTGCCAGCAGTGGAGGCGGGGGTAGCACAGATACGCAGTATTTT | CASSGGGGSTDTQYF
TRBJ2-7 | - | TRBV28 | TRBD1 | TGTGCCAGCAGGACAGGGGGTTTGAACGAGCAGTACTTC | CASRTGGLNEQYF
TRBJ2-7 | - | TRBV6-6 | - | TGTGCCAGCAGTTACTCTTCCAGGCGCTCCTACGAGCAGTACTTC | CASSYSSRRSYEQYF
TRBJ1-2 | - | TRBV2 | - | TGTGCCACTGCGAGGGATTCCAACTATGGCTACACCTTC | CATARDSNYGYTF
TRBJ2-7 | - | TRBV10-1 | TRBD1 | TGCGCCAGCAGTGAGGGTTCAGGGGGCAAGGTCGAGCAGTACTTC | CASSEGSGGKVEQYF
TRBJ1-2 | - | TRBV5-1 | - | TGCGCCAGCAGCGCGGGATCTAACTATGGCTACACCTTC | CASSAGSNYGYTF
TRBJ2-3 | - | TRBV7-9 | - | TGTGCCAGCAGCTTAGAGGGTCTGGACACAGATACGCAGTATTTT | CASSLEGLDTDTQYF
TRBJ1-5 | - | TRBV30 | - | TGTGCCTGGAGTGTCGGGACCAATAGCAATCAGCCCCAGCATTTT | CAWSVGTNSNQPQHF
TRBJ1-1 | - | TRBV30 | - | TGTGCCTGGAGTCCTTGGGGAGAGGGGAACACTGAAGCTTTCTTT | CAWSPWGEGNTEAFF
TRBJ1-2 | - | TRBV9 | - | TGTGCCAGCAGCGTAGACTCTAACTATGGCTACACCTTC | CASSVDSNYGYTF
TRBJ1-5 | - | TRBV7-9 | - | TGTGCCAGCACCCTGGAGGGGCAACAGCCCCAGCATTTT | CASTLEGQQPQHF
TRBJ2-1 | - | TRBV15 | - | TGTGCCACCAGCAGAGATGGGACGGTCTCCTACAATGAGCAGTTCTTC | CATSRDGTVSYNEQFF
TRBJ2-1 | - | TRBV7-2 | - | TGTGCCAGCAGCTTAGGGACAGTGTACAATGAGCAGTTCTTC | CASSLGTVYNEQFF
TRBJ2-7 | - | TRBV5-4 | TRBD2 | TGTGCCAGCAGCTCTAAGCGGGAGGGCTACGAGCAGTACTTC | CASSSKREGYEQYF
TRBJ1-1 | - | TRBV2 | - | TGTGCCAGCGGGGGGGGCAGGCCTACGGTGGGCACTGAAGCTTTCTTT | CASGGGRPTVGTEAFF
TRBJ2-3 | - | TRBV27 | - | TGTGCCAGCAGCCCCATCGGGGATACGCAGTATTTT | CASSPIGDTQYF
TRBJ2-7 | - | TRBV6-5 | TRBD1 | TGTGCCGCCGCGCAGGCAGGGGGTTTCGGCGAGCAGTACTTC | CAAAQAGGFGEQYF
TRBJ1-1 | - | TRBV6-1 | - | TGTGCCAGCAGTGACGTCCCAGGGGTCACTGAAGCTTTCTTT | CASSDVPGVTEAFF
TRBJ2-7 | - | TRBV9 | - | TGTGCCAGCAGCCAAACCGAAACTTTCTACGAGCAGTACTTC | CASSQTETFYEQYF
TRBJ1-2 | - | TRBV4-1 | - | TGCGCCAGCAGCTCCTTGACCGGTCCCGGCTATGGCTACACCTTC | CASSSLTGPGYGYTF
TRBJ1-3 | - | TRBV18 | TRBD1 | TGTGCCAGCTCACCGTCCACGGAACGGACAGGGACTGGAAACACCATATATTTT | CASSPSTERTGTGNTIYF
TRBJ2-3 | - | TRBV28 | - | TGTGCCAGCAGTTCCCAACAGGGTATTGGAGCAGATACGCAGTATTTT | CASSSQQGIGADTQYF
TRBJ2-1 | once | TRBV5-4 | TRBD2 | TGTGCCAGCAGCCCCCCCGCCGGGACTAGCGAGGATGAGCAGTTCTTC | CASSPPAGTSEDEQFF
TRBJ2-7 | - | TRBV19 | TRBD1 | TGTGCCAGTAGTCCCGGGACAGCCTACGAGCAGTACTTC | CASSPGTAYEQYF
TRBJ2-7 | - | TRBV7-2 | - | TGTGCCAGCAGCCCTAGGGCTATGGCCTACGAGCAGTACTTC | CASSPRAMAYEQYF
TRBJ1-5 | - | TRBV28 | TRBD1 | TGTGCCAGCAGGGGGCAGGGGGAAAATCAGCCCCAGCATTTT | CASRGQGENQPQHF
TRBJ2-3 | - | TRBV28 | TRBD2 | TGTGCCAGCAGAGTAGCGGGGGGGGCCCCAGATACGCAGTATTTT | CASRVAGGAPDTQYF
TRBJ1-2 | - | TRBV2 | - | TGTGCCAGCAAGATAGAAGGATATGGCTACACCTTC | CASKIEGYGYTF
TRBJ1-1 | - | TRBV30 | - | TGTGCCTGGTCGAGAAGGCGGTTGAGCACTGAAGCTTTCTTT | CAWSRRRLSTEAFF
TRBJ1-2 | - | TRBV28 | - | TGTGCCAGCAGTTCCGGCCTCTTGCAGCCTCAACATGGCTACACCTTC | CASSSGLLQPQHGYTF
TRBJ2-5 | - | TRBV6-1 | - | TGTGCCAGTACCTCTCCGGCGGGGGCCCAAGAGACCCAGTACTTC | CASTSPAGAQETQYF
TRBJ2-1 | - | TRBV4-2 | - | TGTGCCAGCAGCCCGGGGACGGTTAAGGACAATGAGCAGTTCTTC | CASSPGTVKDNEQFF
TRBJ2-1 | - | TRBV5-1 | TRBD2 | TGCGCCAGCAGCTTGGTACGTAGCGGGGAAGGAAATGAGCAGTTCTTC | CASSLVRSGEGNEQFF
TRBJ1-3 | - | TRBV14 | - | TGTGCCAGCAGCCAAACCCAGGACACTGGAAACACCATATATTTT | CASSQTQDTGNTIYF
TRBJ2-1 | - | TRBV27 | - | TGTGCCAGCAGTTTCTTTAATGAGCAGTTCTTC | CASSFFNEQFF
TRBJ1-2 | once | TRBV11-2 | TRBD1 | TGTGCCAGCAGCTTAGACCGACAGGGGTACTATGGCTACACCTTC | CASSLDRQGYYGYTF
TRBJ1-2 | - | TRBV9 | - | TGTGCCAGCAGCCCCCGGGTTCGAGGGGATACCTATGGCTACACCTTC | CASSPRVRGDTYGYTF
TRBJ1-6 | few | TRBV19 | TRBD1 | TGTGCCAGTAGTATCGGGGACAGGGGGGGTTCACCCCTCCACTTT | CASSIGDRGGSPLHF
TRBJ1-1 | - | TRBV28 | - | TGTGCCAGCAGATGGACATCGAGCCTTGAAGCTTTCTTT | CASRWTSSLEAFF
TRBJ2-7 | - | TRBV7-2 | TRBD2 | TGTGCCAGCAGCTTGGGCGGGAGCGGTTCCGAGCAGTACTTC | CASSLGGSGSEQYF
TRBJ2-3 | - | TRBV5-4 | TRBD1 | TGTGCCAGCGGTGAACAGGGGGATGCCACAGATACGCAGTATTTT | CASGEQGDATDTQYF